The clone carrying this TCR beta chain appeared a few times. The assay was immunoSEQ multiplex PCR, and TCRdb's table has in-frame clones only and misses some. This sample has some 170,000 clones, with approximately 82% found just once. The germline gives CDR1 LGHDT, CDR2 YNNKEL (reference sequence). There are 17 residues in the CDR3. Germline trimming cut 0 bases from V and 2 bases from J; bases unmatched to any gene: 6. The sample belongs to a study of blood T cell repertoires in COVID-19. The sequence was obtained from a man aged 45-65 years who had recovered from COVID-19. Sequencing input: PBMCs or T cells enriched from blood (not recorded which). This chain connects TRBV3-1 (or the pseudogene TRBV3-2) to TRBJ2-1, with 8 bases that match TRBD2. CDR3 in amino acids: CASSQERLASAYNEQFF. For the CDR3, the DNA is TGTGCCAGCAGCCAAGAGAGACTAGCGTCGGCCTACAATGAGCAGTTCTTC.